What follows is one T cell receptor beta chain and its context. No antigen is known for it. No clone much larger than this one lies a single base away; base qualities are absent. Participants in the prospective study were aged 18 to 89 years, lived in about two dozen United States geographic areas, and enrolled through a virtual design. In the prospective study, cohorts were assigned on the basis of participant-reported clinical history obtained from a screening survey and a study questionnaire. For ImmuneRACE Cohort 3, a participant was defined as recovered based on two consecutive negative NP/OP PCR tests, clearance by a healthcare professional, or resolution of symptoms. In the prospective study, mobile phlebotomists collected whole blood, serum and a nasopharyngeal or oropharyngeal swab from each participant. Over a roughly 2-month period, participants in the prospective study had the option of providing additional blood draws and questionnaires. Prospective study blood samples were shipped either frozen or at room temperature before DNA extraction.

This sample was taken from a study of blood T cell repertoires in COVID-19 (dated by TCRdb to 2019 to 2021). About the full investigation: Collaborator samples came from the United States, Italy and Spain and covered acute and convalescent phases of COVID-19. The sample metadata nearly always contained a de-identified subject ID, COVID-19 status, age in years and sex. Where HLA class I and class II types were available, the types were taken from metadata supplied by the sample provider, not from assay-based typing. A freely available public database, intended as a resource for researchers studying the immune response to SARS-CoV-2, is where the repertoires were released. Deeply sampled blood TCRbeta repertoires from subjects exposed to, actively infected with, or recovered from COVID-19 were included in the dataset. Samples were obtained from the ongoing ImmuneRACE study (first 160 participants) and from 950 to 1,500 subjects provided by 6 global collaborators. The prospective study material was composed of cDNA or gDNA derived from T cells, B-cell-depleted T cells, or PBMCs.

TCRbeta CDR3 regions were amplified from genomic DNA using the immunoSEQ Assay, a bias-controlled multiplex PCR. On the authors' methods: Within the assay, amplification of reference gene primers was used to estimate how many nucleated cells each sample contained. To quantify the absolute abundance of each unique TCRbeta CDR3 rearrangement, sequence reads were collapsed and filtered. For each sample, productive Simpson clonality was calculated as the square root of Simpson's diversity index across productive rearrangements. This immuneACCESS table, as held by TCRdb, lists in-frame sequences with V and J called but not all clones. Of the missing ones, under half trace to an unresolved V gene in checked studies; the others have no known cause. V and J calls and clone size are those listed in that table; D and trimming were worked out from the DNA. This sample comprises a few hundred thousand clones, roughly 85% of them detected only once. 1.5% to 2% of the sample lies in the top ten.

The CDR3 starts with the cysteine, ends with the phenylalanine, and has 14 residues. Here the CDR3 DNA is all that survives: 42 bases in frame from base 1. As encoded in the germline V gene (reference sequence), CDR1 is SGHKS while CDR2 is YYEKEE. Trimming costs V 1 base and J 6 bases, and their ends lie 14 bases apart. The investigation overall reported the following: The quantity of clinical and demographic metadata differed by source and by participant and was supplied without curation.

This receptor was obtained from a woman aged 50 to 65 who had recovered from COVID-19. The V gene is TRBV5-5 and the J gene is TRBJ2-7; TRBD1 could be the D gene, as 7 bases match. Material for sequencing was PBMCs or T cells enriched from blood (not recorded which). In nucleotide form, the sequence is TGTGCCAGCAGCTTGCAGGCAGGGGGAGGCGAGCAGTACTTC. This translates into CASSLQAGGGEQYF.